This entry describes one TCR beta chain. The sample comes from a study of blood T cell repertoires in COVID-19. Study-wide context: PBMCs, B-cell-depleted T cells, or T cells were the source of the cDNA or gDNA that made up the material.

The authors' processing: Amplifying reference gene primers gave estimates of nucleated cell counts. Clones were sequenced by immunoSEQ multiplex PCR, and TCRdb holds only the in-frame ones, with some missing. V and J calls and clone size are copied from that table; D and trimming were computed from the DNA. The sample includes approximately 190,000 clones, 80% to 90% of them seen just once. Sequencing used peripheral blood. The receptor was isolated from a woman aged 65 to 85 with active or convalescent COVID-19.

CDR3 protein: CASSLKRELSPDTQYF. The CDR3 DNA is TGTGCCAGCAGCCTTAAGCGGGAGCTCTCCCCAGATACGCAGTATTTT. This chain connects TRBV5-4 to TRBJ2-3; 8 bases agree with TRBD2. There are 16 residues in the CDR3. After removal of 4 bases from V and 4 bases from J, the junction contained 11 bases not matched to a gene. Germline V CDR1 and CDR2: SGHNT, YYREEE (reference sequence). The full variable domain, in which reference TRBV5-4 and TRBJ2-3 provide the parts outside the CDR3, is ETGVTQSPTHLIKTRGQQVTLRCSSQSGHNTVSWYQQALGQGPQFIFQYYREEENGRGNFPPRFSGLQFPNYSSELNVNALELDDSALYLCASSLKRELSPDTQYFGPGTRLTVL.